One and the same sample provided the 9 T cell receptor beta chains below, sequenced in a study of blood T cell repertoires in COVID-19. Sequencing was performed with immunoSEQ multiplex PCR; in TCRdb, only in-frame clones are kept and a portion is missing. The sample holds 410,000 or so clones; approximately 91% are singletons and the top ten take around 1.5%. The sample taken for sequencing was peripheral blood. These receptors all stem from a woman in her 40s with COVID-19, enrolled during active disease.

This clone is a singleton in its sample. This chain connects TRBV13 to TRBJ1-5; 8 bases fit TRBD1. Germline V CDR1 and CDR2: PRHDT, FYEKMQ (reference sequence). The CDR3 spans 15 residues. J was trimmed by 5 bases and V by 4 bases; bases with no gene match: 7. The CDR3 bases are TGTGCCAGCAGCTCCGGACAGGGTCGTGATCAGCCCCAGCATTTT. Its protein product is CASSSGQGRDQPQHF.

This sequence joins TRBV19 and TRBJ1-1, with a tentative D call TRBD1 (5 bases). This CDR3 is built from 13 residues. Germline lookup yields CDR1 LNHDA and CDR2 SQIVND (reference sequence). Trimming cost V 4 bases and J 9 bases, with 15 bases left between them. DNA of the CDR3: TGTGCCAGTAGTAGGTTAGAAACAGGTCAAGCTTTCTTT. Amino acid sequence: CASSRLETGQAFF.

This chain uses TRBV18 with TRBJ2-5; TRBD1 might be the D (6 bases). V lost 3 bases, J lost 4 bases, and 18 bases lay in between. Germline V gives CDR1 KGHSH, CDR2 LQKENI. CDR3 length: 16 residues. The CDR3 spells CASSPTGTWSLETQYF. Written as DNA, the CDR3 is TGTGCCAGCTCACCTACCGGGACATGGTCCTTAGAGACCCAGTACTTC.

Written as DNA, the CDR3 is TGTGCCAGTAGTGACTGGACTAGCGGGAGGGAGGTCGGGGAGCTGTTTTTT. Residues: CASSDWTSGREVGELFF. The chain couples TRBV19 to TRBJ2-2, with 15 positions matching TRBD2. Germline lookup yields CDR1 LNHDA and CDR2 SQIVND (reference sequence). The CDR3 runs 17 residues. V lost 5 bases, J lost 7 bases, and 8 bases stayed unmatched.

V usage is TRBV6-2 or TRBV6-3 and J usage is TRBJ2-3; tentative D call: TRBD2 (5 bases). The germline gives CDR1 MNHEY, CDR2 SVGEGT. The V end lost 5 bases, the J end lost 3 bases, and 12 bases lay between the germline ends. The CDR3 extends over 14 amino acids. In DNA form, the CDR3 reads TGTGCCAGCAGTACTCGGACTTCTACAGATACGCAGTATTTT. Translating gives CASSTRTSTDTQYF.

CDR3 sequence reads: CSAIQNEQFF. CDR3 in DNA: TGCAGTGCTATTCAGAATGAGCAGTTCTTC. The rearrangement uses TRBV20-1 and TRBJ2-1; unclear D gene. The CDR3 is made up of 10 amino acids. Germline CDR1 reads DFQATT; CDR2 reads SNEGSKA (reference sequence). V was pared by 4 bases and J by 7 bases, with 5 bases between.

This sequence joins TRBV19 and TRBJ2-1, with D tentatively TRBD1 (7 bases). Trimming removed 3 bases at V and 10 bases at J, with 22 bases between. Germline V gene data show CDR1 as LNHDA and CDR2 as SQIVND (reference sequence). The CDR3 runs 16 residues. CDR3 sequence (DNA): TGTGCCAGTAGTATTGAGACAGGGATCGGGGGTAGAGAGCAGTTCTTC. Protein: CASSIETGIGGREQFF.

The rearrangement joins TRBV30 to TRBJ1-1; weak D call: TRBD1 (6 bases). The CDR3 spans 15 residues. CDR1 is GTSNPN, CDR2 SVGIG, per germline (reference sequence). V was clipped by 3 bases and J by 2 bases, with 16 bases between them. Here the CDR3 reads CAWRTGTLPNTEAFF. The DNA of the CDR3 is TGTGCCTGGAGGACCGGGACACTTCCTAACACTGAAGCTTTCTTT.

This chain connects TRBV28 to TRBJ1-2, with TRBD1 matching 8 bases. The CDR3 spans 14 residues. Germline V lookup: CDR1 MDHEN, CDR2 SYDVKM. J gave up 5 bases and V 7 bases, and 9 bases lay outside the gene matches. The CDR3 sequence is CASIPIGTGYGYTF. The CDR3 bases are TGTGCCAGCATCCCCATCGGGACAGGTTATGGCTACACCTTC.